The 17 T cell receptor beta chains in this list originate from one sample, sequenced in a study of cytomegalovirus exposure and HLA in healthy donors. Primers for the PCR totalled 60 Vbeta and 13 Jbeta. Sequenced by immunoSEQ multiplex PCR; TCRdb stores in-frame clones only, minus some. Here the sample spans about 160,000 clones, approximately 78% being singletons. The source material was PBMCs. These receptors were obtained from a woman in her thirties in good health and CMV-seropositive.

The chain carries TRBV15 and TRBJ1-1; 9 bases map to TRBD1. CDR1 LNHNV and CDR2 YYDKDF come from the germline V gene (reference sequence). This CDR3 region has 15 residues. J lost 4 bases, V lost 3 bases, and 6 bases had no gene match. CDR3 loop: CATSSPDRGGTEAFF. CDR3 sequence (DNA): TGTGCCACCAGCAGCCCGGACAGGGGAGGCACTGAAGCTTTCTTT. Filled out from reference TRBV15 and TRBJ1-1, the complete variable domain reads DAMVIQNPRYQVTQFGKPVTLSCSQTLNHNVMYWYQQKSSQAPKLLFHYYDKDFNNEADTPDNFQSRRPNTSFCFLDIRSPGLGDTAMYLCATSSPDRGGTEAFFGQGTRLTVV.

Only one count was recorded for this clone. This rearrangement joins TRBV29-1 to TRBJ1-2; D gene ambiguous. V lost 6 bases, J lost 4 bases, and 12 bases lay in between. Germline V gene lookup returns CDR1 SQVTM and CDR2 ANQGSEA. The length of the CDR3 is 12 residues. CDR3 in amino acids: CSVIRGAYGYTF. The CDR3 DNA is TGCAGCGTAATCCGGGGTGCCTATGGCTACACCTTC.

The chain carries TRBV5-5 and TRBJ2-7; 9 bases are shared with TRBD1. Germline CDR1 is SGHKS and CDR2 is YYEKEE (reference sequence). V was pared by 4 bases and J by 6 bases, with 8 bases of the junction left unmatched. The CDR3 is 14 amino acids. CDR3 in amino acids: CASSLGDREFEQYF. The DNA of the CDR3 is TGTGCCAGCAGCCTGGGGGACAGGGAATTCGAGCAGTACTTC.

V usage is TRBV7-9 and J usage is TRBJ1-5; D is possibly TRBD1 (5 bases). Germline CDR1 SEHNR, CDR2 FQNEAQ (reference sequence). V shed 4 bases and J shed 9 bases, with 13 bases lying between them. The CDR3 is 13 residues long. CDR3 sequence reads: CASSSSRVSPQHF. The CDR3 bases are TGTGCCAGCAGCTCGTCCAGGGTTTCGCCCCAGCATTTT. Looking up the rest from reference TRBV7-9 and TRBJ1-5 gives the full variable domain: DTGVSQNPRHKITKRGQNVTFRCDPISEHNRLYWYRQTLGQGPEFLTYFQNEAQLEKSRLLSDRFSAERPKGSFSTLEIQRTEQGDSAMYLCASSSSRVSPQHFGDGTRLSIL.

V usage is TRBV30 and J usage is TRBJ1-1; D is unclear. Germline CDR1 GTSNPN, CDR2 SVGIG (reference sequence). The germline V and J ends were trimmed by 2 bases and 5 bases, with 12 bases remaining between them. The CDR3 totals 13 residues. The CDR3 region has the DNA TGTGCCTGGAGTCCCTCGTCGGAGACTGAAGCTTTCTTT. It specifies CAWSPSSETEAFF.

The table lists this clone with a count of one. CDR3 in amino acids: CATSRGSTGNGQPQHF. Written as DNA, the CDR3 is TGTGCCACCAGCAGAGGGTCGACAGGGAATGGACAGCCCCAGCATTTT. The gene calls are TRBV15 and TRBJ1-5, with 7 bases lining up with TRBD1. J was trimmed by 7 bases and V by 1 base; bases with no gene match: 10. The germline gives CDR1 LNHNV, CDR2 YYDKDF (reference sequence). The CDR3 sequence is 16 residues long. Full variable domain (remainder filled in from reference TRBV15 and TRBJ1-5): DAMVIQNPRYQVTQFGKPVTLSCSQTLNHNVMYWYQQKSSQAPKLLFHYYDKDFNNEADTPDNFQSRRPNTSFCFLDIRSPGLGDTAMYLCATSRGSTGNGQPQHFGDGTRLSIL.

The chain links TRBV7-2 to TRBJ2-7; 9 bases map to TRBD1. CDR3 length equals 15 residues. With V trimmed by 4 bases and J by 6 bases, 10 bases remained unmatched. Germline CDR1 is SGHTA and CDR2 is FQGNSA. CDR3 DNA sequence: TGTGCCAGCAGCTCCATCGTGGGACAGGGATCCGAGCAGTACTTC. This encodes CASSSIVGQGSEQYF.

The genes are TRBV10-3 and TRBJ1-3; a possible D gene is TRBD1 (6 bases). Germline lookup yields CDR1 ENHRY and CDR2 SYGVKD. The CDR3 runs 15 residues. V lost 6 bases, J lost 1 base, and 13 bases lay in between. The CDR3 nucleotides are TGTGCCATCAGCTCTTCGGACAGATCTGGAAACACCATATATTTT. It specifies CAISSSDRSGNTIYF.

The chain employs TRBV6-1 and TRBJ1-3; D is perhaps TRBD1 (6 bases). The CDR3 is 15 residues long. Germline-derived CDR1 and CDR2 are MNHNS and SASEGT. Trimming left V 4 bases short and J 2 bases short, with 12 bases between. The CDR3 DNA reads as TGTGCCAGCAGTGTGCTAACAGGGACTGGAAACACCATATATTTT. Its protein is CASSVLTGTGNTIYF.

This chain links TRBV7-9 with TRBJ2-1, with unresolved D. CDR3 length: 14 residues. The germline gives CDR1 SEHNR, CDR2 FQNEAQ (reference sequence). Trimming cost V 1 base and J 7 bases, with 11 bases left between them. The CDR3, as DNA: TGTGCCAGCAGCTTAGAAGGATGGGCAAATGAGCAGTTCTTC. Translation: CASSLEGWANEQFF. The full variable domain, with the rest looked up from reference TRBV7-9 and TRBJ2-1, is DTGVSQNPRHKITKRGQNVTFRCDPISEHNRLYWYRQTLGQGPEFLTYFQNEAQLEKSRLLSDRFSAERPKGSFSTLEIQRTEQGDSAMYLCASSLEGWANEQFFGPGTRLTVL.

The chain employs TRBV19 and TRBJ1-1, with D tentatively TRBD1 (6 bases). Germline loops: CDR1 LNHDA, CDR2 SQIVND (reference sequence). This CDR3 contains 17 residues. With 5 bases removed from V and 3 bases from J, the gap between germline ends came to 22 bases. The CDR3 nucleotides are TGTGCCAGTAGTCCAATATTAGGGGGAAGGGACCACACTGAAGCTTTCTTT. It is translated as CASSPILGGRDHTEAFF.

This clone was detected a few times. The chain has TRBV9 and TRBJ1-2; maybe TRBD1 (6 bases). The V end was cut by 0 bases, the J end by 7 bases, with 16 bases between. The germline V gene has CDR1 SGDLS and CDR2 YYNGEE. The CDR3 covers 15 residues. DNA for the CDR3: TGTGCCAGCAGCGTAGGGGGGGGCAACGAGCGTGGCTACACCTTC. Translating it yields CASSVGGGNERGYTF.

This clone has just a few counts. The genes are TRBV7-6 and TRBJ2-2; D unresolved. V lost 1 base and J 5 bases, leaving 14 bases between the germline ends. CDR3 length equals 16 residues. The germline V gene has CDR1 SGHVS and CDR2 FNYEAQ. The chain's CDR3 is CASSLEMGEFTGELFF. The CDR3 DNA sequence: TGTGCCAGCAGCTTAGAGATGGGCGAGTTTACCGGGGAGCTGTTTTTT. The full variable domain, rest sourced from reference TRBV7-6 and TRBJ2-2, is GAGVSQSPRYKVTKRGQDVALRCDPISGHVSLYWYRQALGQGPEFLTYFNYEAQQDKSGLPNDRFSAERPEGSISTLTIQRTEQRDSAMYRCASSLEMGEFTGELFFGEGSRLTVL.

The CDR3 spells CASPAGPGNTGELFF. The CDR3 DNA reads as TGTGCCAGCCCCGCTGGCCCGGGGAACACCGGGGAGCTGTTTTTT. The rearrangement links TRBV7-8 to TRBJ2-2, with D uncertain. The germline V gene encodes CDR1 SGHVS and CDR2 FQNEAQ. V shed 8 bases and J shed 1 base, with 14 bases lying between them. The CDR3 totals 15 residues.

This clone was detected a few times. This sample includes further DNA sequences coding for the same CDR3. In nucleotides, the CDR3 is TGTGCCAGCAGCTTTCCGGGGGAAGCTTTCTTT. Translation gives CASSFPGEAFF. The chain has TRBV7-9 and TRBJ1-1; no firm D call. The V end lost 3 bases, the J end lost 8 bases, and 7 bases lay between the germline ends. CDR1 and CDR2 from the germline V gene are SEHNR and FQNEAQ (reference sequence). CDR3 size: 11 residues. Full variable domain (remainder filled in from reference TRBV7-9 and TRBJ1-1): DTGVSQNPRHKITKRGQNVTFRCDPISEHNRLYWYRQTLGQGPEFLTYFQNEAQLEKSRLLSDRFSAERPKGSFSTLEIQRTEQGDSAMYLCASSFPGEAFFGQGTRLTVV.

CDR3 sequence (DNA): TGTGCCAGCAGTGAAGCCTCGGACAAGACTAACTATGGCTACACCTTC. Residues: CASSEASDKTNYGYTF. This chain uses TRBV6-1 with TRBJ1-2; D perhaps matches TRBD1 (5 bases). V lost 0 bases and J 0 bases, leaving 11 bases between the germline ends. Germline CDR1 reads MNHNS; CDR2 reads SASEGT. The length of the CDR3 is 16 residues.

The CDR3 region has the DNA TGTGCCAGCAGTGGCGGAGGGAGCTCCTACAATGAGCAGTTCTTC. Residues: CASSGGGSSYNEQFF. The V and J genes are TRBV2 and TRBJ2-1; D might be TRBD2 (6 bases). The germline CDR1 and CDR2 sequences are SNHLY and FYNNEI. The CDR3 spans 15 residues. Between the trimmed V and J ends, which lost 4 bases and 0 bases, there was a span of 10 bases.